This T cell receptor beta chain originates from a study of radiotherapy plus CTLA-4 blockade in lung cancer (dated by TCRdb to between 2018 and 2020). Regarding the study in general: Among enrolled patients, around 20% had an objective response and roughly 33% reached disease control. General conclusions and limits of the study: After treatment with radiotherapy and ipilimumab, TCR clones that originated in tumors expanded in peripheral blood. Increased serum interferon-beta after radiation, together with early dynamic changes in blood T cell clones, were reported to be the strongest predictors of response.

Counted from cysteine to phenylalanine, this CDR3 has 15 amino acids. The only DNA kept is the CDR3, 45 bases in frame from the first base. Focal radiation therapy combined with CTLA-4 blockade (ipilimumab) was tested in patients with chemo-refractory metastatic non-small-cell lung cancer. The method was the immunoSEQ multiplex PCR assay. TCRdb's version of the immuneACCESS table is confined to in-frame rearrangements and falls short of the full clone set. An unresolved V gene accounts for under half of the shortfall where checked; the remainder is of unknown origin. This sample lists some 60,000 clones; approximately 76% were detected once. About 3% of the sample is in the top ten clones. This clone was picked up one time. The antigen it recognizes is unknown. Base qualities are missing; no much larger clone stands one base away.

The chain links TRBV12-2 with TRBJ2-7; TRBD2 is the table's D call and was not checked against the DNA. TRBV12-2 is annotated as a pseudogene. This receptor was identified in a human donor with non-small cell lung cancer who had a complete response to radiotherapy plus ipilimumab. Sequenced here: peripheral blood, sampled from a patient treated with radiotherapy plus ipilimumab. The DNA sequence follows: TGTGCAAGTCGCTCTAATGATCTAAGCTCCTACGAGCAGTACTTC. It translates as CASRSNDLSSYEQYF.